This T cell receptor beta chain was found in a study of blood T cell repertoires in COVID-19. Only one count was recorded for this clone. This CDR3 region has 17 residues. In germline, CDR1 is SEHNR, CDR2 FQNEAQ (reference sequence). J gave up 7 bases and V 5 bases, and 17 bases lay outside the gene matches. Profiled with immunoSEQ multiplex PCR; TCRdb holds only in-frame clones, not every one. Of some 65,000 clones listed, 75% to 90% are singletons. Input material: peripheral blood. The clonotype originates from a man aged 35 to 55 with COVID-19, enrolled during active disease. The chain combines TRBV7-9 with TRBJ1-2, with 9 nucleotides matching TRBD1. CDR3 bases: TGTGCCAGCAGCAAACACGGACAGGGGATGAGTCCATCTGGCTACACCTTC. It codes for CASSKHGQGMSPSGYTF.